These T cell receptor beta chains were read from a single sample in a study of response to subunit inactivated influenza vaccine. TCRdb used MiXCR to reprocess the RT-PCR reads, holding one entry per CDR3 protein. The sample shows 800,000 or so distinct CDR3 sequences, about 20% of them seen only once. The sample in question was PBMCs from blood, obtained more than 4 days after vaccination. The receptors here all came from a man between 50 and 59 years old who received an inactivated influenza vaccine. CDR3s include the opening cysteine and the closing phenylalanine or tryptophan. The order of the fields is clone size, D gene, V gene, J gene, CDR3 length, CDR3 protein, CDR3 DNA. A D gene is named only where the DNA matches it firmly. Clone size, where shown, is once, few, many, or a class for clones that have expanded.

clone_size: few
d_call: TRBD1
v_call: TRBV6-1
j_call: TRBJ1-2
cdr3_length: 14
cdr3_aa: CASTAGGLNYGYTF
cdr3_nt: TGTGCCAGCACCGCAGGGGGTCTTAACTATGGCTACACCTTC

clone_size: NA
d_call: NA
v_call: TRBV29-1
j_call: TRBJ2-7
cdr3_length: 15
cdr3_aa: CSVEDITGEQYEQYF
cdr3_nt: TGCAGCGTTGAAGATATAACAGGAGAGCAATACGAGCAGTACTTC

clone_size: NA
d_call: NA
v_call: TRBV12-3/TRBV12-4
j_call: TRBJ2-2
cdr3_length: 14
cdr3_aa: CASSLARRGGELFF
cdr3_nt: TGTGCCAGCAGTTTAGCGCGTAGGGGAGGGGAGCTGTTTTTT

clone_size: NA
d_call: TRBD2
v_call: TRBV7-3
j_call: TRBJ2-7
cdr3_length: 15
cdr3_aa: CASSPQLAGVHEQYF
cdr3_nt: TGTGCCAGCAGCCCGCAACTAGCGGGAGTTCATGAGCAGTACTTC

clone_size: NA
d_call: TRBD1
v_call: TRBV5-1
j_call: TRBJ2-3
cdr3_length: 18
cdr3_aa: CASSLDSYPGQYLDTQYF
cdr3_nt: TGCGCCAGCAGCTTGGATAGTTATCCGGGACAGTATTTAGATACGCAGTATTTT

clone_size: few
d_call: TRBD1
v_call: TRBV28
j_call: TRBJ2-7
cdr3_length: 15
cdr3_aa: CASSPRQGFRYEQYF
cdr3_nt: TGTGCCAGCAGTCCCAGACAGGGATTTAGGTACGAGCAGTACTTC

clone_size: NA
d_call: NA
v_call: TRBV12-3/TRBV12-4
j_call: TRBJ1-2
cdr3_length: 11
cdr3_aa: CASSLGVGSTF
cdr3_nt: TGTGCCAGCAGCCTGGGGGTTGGAAGCACCTTC

clone_size: few
d_call: NA
v_call: TRBV3-1
j_call: TRBJ2-5
cdr3_length: 16
cdr3_aa: CASSQDLMGGYETQYF
cdr3_nt: TGTGCCAGCAGCCAAGATCTGATGGGGGGTTACGAGACCCAGTACTTC

clone_size: NA
d_call: NA
v_call: TRBV29-1
j_call: TRBJ1-2
cdr3_length: 13
cdr3_aa: CSVALRFANGYTF
cdr3_nt: TGCAGCGTCGCGTTGCGCTTTGCCAATGGCTACACCTTC

clone_size: NA
d_call: NA
v_call: TRBV15
j_call: TRBJ2-1
cdr3_length: 16
cdr3_aa: CATSRDLGTNYNEQFF
cdr3_nt: TGTGCCACCAGCAGAGATCTCGGGACGAATTACAATGAGCAGTTCTTC

clone_size: NA
d_call: NA
v_call: TRBV20-1
j_call: TRBJ1-6
cdr3_length: 15
cdr3_aa: CSARAGGYRDSPLHF
cdr3_nt: TGCAGTGCTAGAGCGGGGGGGTATAGGGATTCACCCCTCCACTTT

clone_size: NA
d_call: NA
v_call: TRBV6-5
j_call: TRBJ2-1
cdr3_length: 14
cdr3_aa: CASSYRPGTDEQFF
cdr3_nt: TGTGCCAGCAGTTATCGACCAGGAACCGATGAGCAGTTCTTC

clone_size: few
d_call: TRBD1
v_call: TRBV29-1
j_call: TRBJ2-5
cdr3_length: 14
cdr3_aa: CSVATGTGQETQYF
cdr3_nt: TGCAGCGTCGCCACCGGGACAGGACAAGAGACCCAGTACTTC

clone_size: few
d_call: TRBD2
v_call: TRBV4-3
j_call: TRBJ2-5
cdr3_length: 14
cdr3_aa: CASSHGGEEETQYF
cdr3_nt: TGCGCCAGCAGCCACGGGGGGGAGGAGGAGACCCAGTACTTC

clone_size: NA
d_call: NA
v_call: TRBV9
j_call: TRBJ2-5
cdr3_length: 13
cdr3_aa: CASSVGGKETQYF
cdr3_nt: TGTGCCAGCAGCGTAGGGGGTAAAGAGACCCAGTACTTC

clone_size: NA
d_call: TRBD1
v_call: TRBV11-2
j_call: TRBJ2-7
cdr3_length: 15
cdr3_aa: CASSLGTGRVYEQYF
cdr3_nt: TGTGCCAGCAGCTTAGGGACAGGTCGCGTCTACGAGCAGTACTTC

clone_size: few
d_call: NA
v_call: TRBV18
j_call: TRBJ2-1
cdr3_length: 15
cdr3_aa: CASSPGYRDANEQFF
cdr3_nt: TGTGCCAGCTCACCTGGATACAGGGACGCCAATGAGCAGTTCTTC

clone_size: NA
d_call: NA
v_call: TRBV7-9
j_call: TRBJ1-6
cdr3_length: 14
cdr3_aa: CASSKDTPNSPLHF
cdr3_nt: TGTGCCAGCAGCAAGGACACCCCTAATTCACCCCTCCACTTT

clone_size: many
d_call: NA
v_call: TRBV12-3/TRBV12-4
j_call: TRBJ1-6
cdr3_length: 11
cdr3_aa: CASSFGSPLHF
cdr3_nt: TGTGCCAGCAGTTTTGGTTCACCCCTCCACTTT

clone_size: NA
d_call: NA
v_call: TRBV7-3
j_call: TRBJ2-3
cdr3_length: 15
cdr3_aa: CASSAHTGSTDTQYF
cdr3_nt: TGTGCCAGCAGCGCGCATACAGGGAGCACAGATACGCAGTATTTT

clone_size: NA
d_call: TRBD2
v_call: TRBV5-1
j_call: TRBJ2-1
cdr3_length: 14
cdr3_aa: CASSSSSGGNEQFF
cdr3_nt: TGCGCCAGCAGCTCTTCTAGCGGGGGCAATGAGCAGTTCTTC

clone_size: few
d_call: NA
v_call: TRBV6-1
j_call: TRBJ1-6
cdr3_length: 13
cdr3_aa: CASSDGRDSPLHF
cdr3_nt: TGTGCCAGCAGTGACGGCCGGGATTCACCCCTCCACTTT

clone_size: NA
d_call: TRBD2
v_call: TRBV20-1
j_call: TRBJ2-1
cdr3_length: 16
cdr3_aa: CSARDPKREEHNEQFF
cdr3_nt: TGCAGTGCTAGAGATCCGAAGCGGGAGGAACACAATGAGCAGTTCTTC

clone_size: few
d_call: TRBD1
v_call: TRBV12-3/TRBV12-4
j_call: TRBJ1-3
cdr3_length: 15
cdr3_aa: CASRYRQGRGNTIYF
cdr3_nt: TGTGCCAGCAGATATAGACAGGGGCGTGGAAACACCATATATTTT

clone_size: NA
d_call: NA
v_call: TRBV12-3/TRBV12-4
j_call: TRBJ1-1
cdr3_length: 14
cdr3_aa: CASTPEGSRTEAFF
cdr3_nt: TGTGCCAGCACCCCGGAGGGGTCGAGGACTGAAGCTTTCTTT

clone_size: NA
d_call: TRBD1
v_call: TRBV6-1
j_call: TRBJ2-7
cdr3_length: 15
cdr3_aa: CASSDGHRGLIEQYF
cdr3_nt: TGTGCCAGCAGTGATGGACACAGGGGGCTGATCGAGCAGTACTTC

clone_size: NA
d_call: NA
v_call: TRBV7-9
j_call: TRBJ2-2
cdr3_length: 14
cdr3_aa: CASSLRPATGELFF
cdr3_nt: TGTGCCAGCAGCCTCCGCCCAGCCACCGGGGAGCTGTTTTTT

clone_size: many
d_call: NA
v_call: TRBV7-2
j_call: TRBJ2-7
cdr3_length: 14
cdr3_aa: CASSLDGTAQEQYF
cdr3_nt: TGTGCCAGCAGCTTAGACGGGACTGCCCAAGAGCAGTACTTC

clone_size: NA
d_call: TRBD1
v_call: TRBV13
j_call: TRBJ2-7
cdr3_length: 14
cdr3_aa: CASSNRDRSYEQYF
cdr3_nt: TGTGCCAGCAGCAACCGGGACAGGTCGTACGAGCAGTACTTC

clone_size: few
d_call: NA
v_call: TRBV5-1
j_call: TRBJ2-7
cdr3_length: 13
cdr3_aa: CASSGGRFYEQYF
cdr3_nt: TGCGCCAGCAGCGGGGGACGGTTCTACGAGCAGTACTTC

clone_size: few
d_call: TRBD1
v_call: TRBV10-3
j_call: TRBJ2-1
cdr3_length: 17
cdr3_aa: CAISESIEGTDYNEQFF
cdr3_nt: TGTGCCATCAGTGAGTCGATTGAAGGGACAGACTACAATGAGCAGTTCTTC

clone_size: NA
d_call: TRBD1
v_call: TRBV6-5
j_call: TRBJ2-1
cdr3_length: 14
cdr3_aa: CASSSGGNDNEQFF
cdr3_nt: TGTGCCAGCAGTTCAGGGGGAAACGACAATGAGCAGTTCTTC

clone_size: NA
d_call: NA
v_call: TRBV20-1
j_call: TRBJ2-3
cdr3_length: 12
cdr3_aa: CSARDSALLQYF
cdr3_nt: TGCAGTGCTAGAGACTCGGCTCTTCTGCAGTATTTT

clone_size: few
d_call: NA
v_call: TRBV5-5
j_call: TRBJ2-1
cdr3_length: 13
cdr3_aa: CASSFLGGHEQFF
cdr3_nt: TGTGCCAGCAGCTTCCTCGGGGGGCATGAGCAGTTCTTC

clone_size: many
d_call: TRBD1
v_call: TRBV19
j_call: TRBJ2-5
cdr3_length: 15
cdr3_aa: CASSPRDRIQETQYF
cdr3_nt: TGTGCCAGTAGTCCCCGGGACAGGATCCAAGAGACCCAGTACTTC

clone_size: NA
d_call: TRBD2
v_call: TRBV20-1
j_call: TRBJ2-7
cdr3_length: 14
cdr3_aa: CSASPSGEPYEQYF
cdr3_nt: TGCAGTGCTAGCCCTAGCGGGGAACCCTACGAGCAGTACTTC

clone_size: NA
d_call: NA
v_call: TRBV10-2
j_call: TRBJ1-5
cdr3_length: 17
cdr3_aa: CASSVSLGGNSNQPQHF
cdr3_nt: TGCGCCAGCAGTGTGTCTCTAGGGGGGAATAGCAATCAGCCCCAGCATTTT

clone_size: few
d_call: TRBD2
v_call: TRBV6-2/TRBV6-3
j_call: TRBJ2-4
cdr3_length: 16
cdr3_aa: CASRPTSGGAQNIQYF
cdr3_nt: TGTGCCAGCAGACCTACTAGCGGGGGGGCCCAAAACATTCAGTACTTC

clone_size: NA
d_call: TRBD2
v_call: TRBV4-1
j_call: TRBJ2-2
cdr3_length: 18
cdr3_aa: CASSPSGLAGVLSGELFF
cdr3_nt: TGCGCCAGCAGCCCGTCGGGACTAGCGGGAGTGCTCTCCGGGGAGCTGTTTTTT

clone_size: many
d_call: NA
v_call: TRBV20-1
j_call: TRBJ2-1
cdr3_length: 14
cdr3_aa: CSAEARTDYNEQFF
cdr3_nt: TGCAGTGCTGAAGCTCGGACGGACTACAATGAGCAGTTCTTC

clone_size: few
d_call: TRBD2
v_call: TRBV15
j_call: TRBJ2-1
cdr3_length: 15
cdr3_aa: CATSGGLAGINEQFF
cdr3_nt: TGTGCCACCAGCGGCGGACTAGCGGGGATCAATGAGCAGTTCTTC

clone_size: many
d_call: TRBD1
v_call: TRBV24-1
j_call: TRBJ2-2
cdr3_length: 15
cdr3_aa: CAGEGRQGRTGELFF
cdr3_nt: TGTGCCGGTGAGGGGAGACAGGGGAGGACCGGGGAGCTGTTTTTT

clone_size: NA
d_call: NA
v_call: TRBV4-1
j_call: TRBJ2-1
cdr3_length: 17
cdr3_aa: CASSQILTREVYNEQFF
cdr3_nt: TGCGCCAGCAGCCAAATCTTGACAAGGGAGGTTTACAATGAGCAGTTCTTC

clone_size: NA
d_call: NA
v_call: TRBV7-9
j_call: TRBJ2-3
cdr3_length: 14
cdr3_aa: CASSSRAFGDTQYF
cdr3_nt: TGTGCCAGCAGCTCCCGGGCCTTCGGAGATACGCAGTATTTT

clone_size: NA
d_call: TRBD1
v_call: TRBV20-1
j_call: TRBJ1-2
cdr3_length: 12
cdr3_aa: CSARDRAYGYTF
cdr3_nt: TGCAGTGCTAGGGACAGGGCCTATGGCTACACCTTC

clone_size: few
d_call: TRBD1
v_call: TRBV7-7
j_call: TRBJ1-4
cdr3_length: 15
cdr3_aa: CASSAGTGLNEKLFF
cdr3_nt: TGTGCTAGCAGCGCAGGGACAGGCCTTAATGAAAAACTGTTTTTT

clone_size: few
d_call: NA
v_call: TRBV12-3/TRBV12-4
j_call: TRBJ2-7
cdr3_length: 14
cdr3_aa: CASSSSDRTYEQYF
cdr3_nt: TGTGCCAGCAGTTCCTCAGACAGAACCTACGAGCAGTACTTC